What follows are 8 T cell receptor beta chains derived from one specimen sequenced in a study of cytotoxic CD8 clonotypes in ibrutinib-treated CLL. The method was immunoSEQ multiplex PCR; TCRdb's version includes in-frame clones alone and lacks a portion of them. This table has around 150,000 clones, 80% appearing once. The sequenced sample was PBMCs, obtained after 36 months of ibrutinib treatment. The receptors derive from a human donor with chronic lymphocytic leukemia.

This clone has just one count. This chain links TRBV7-9 with TRBJ1-2; possible D gene TRBD1, 5 bases. CDR3 size: 16 residues. V was clipped by 0 bases and J by 5 bases, with 16 bases between them. The germline gives CDR1 SEHNR, CDR2 FQNEAQ (reference sequence). CDR3 DNA: TGTGCCAGCAGCTTAGCTCGGGCAGGGACGGGTTATGGCTACACCTTC. Its protein product is CASSLARAGTGYGYTF.

The chain combines TRBV4-1 with TRBJ2-3; the D is unclear. Germline V gene sequence: CDR1 MGHRA, CDR2 YSYEKL. V was shortened by 2 bases and J by 4 bases, with 10 bases between the two germline ends. The CDR3 totals 14 residues. In DNA, the CDR3 is TGCGCCAGCAGCCAATCAATAAGGGCAGATACGCAGTATTTT. Protein sequence: CASSQSIRADTQYF.

The chain links TRBV18 to TRBJ2-3; a weak D match, TRBD2 (5 bases). Germline CDR1 reads KGHSH; CDR2 reads LQKENI. V was shortened by 3 bases and J by 4 bases, with 11 bases between the two germline ends. CDR3 length: 14 amino acids. The CDR3 here is CASSPRRDADTQYF. CDR3 DNA: TGTGCCAGCTCACCGCGACGGGATGCAGATACGCAGTATTTT.

CDR3 coding DNA: TGTGCCAGCAGCGTTACAGGGGCAAGCTCTGGAAACACCATATATTTT. Its protein product is CASSVTGASSGNTIYF. The rearrangement joins TRBV5-5 to TRBJ1-3, with 7 bases that match TRBD1. This CDR3 region has 16 residues. Germline V lookup: CDR1 SGHKS, CDR2 YYEKEE (reference sequence). V dropped 4 bases and J dropped 0; count of bases not matched to a gene: 7.

V gene TRBV6-6 combines with J gene TRBJ2-7; a possible D gene is TRBD2 (5 bases). CDR3 length: 14 amino acids. V lost 5 bases, J lost 3 bases, and 14 bases lay in between. In germline, CDR1 is MNHNY, CDR2 SVGAGI (reference sequence). CDR3 amino acids: CASSTGSEVYEQYF. CDR3 nucleotides: TGTGCCAGCAGTACGGGATCGGAGGTCTACGAGCAGTACTTC.

The rearrangement uses TRBV5-1 and TRBJ2-7; possible D gene TRBD1, 5 bases. The germline V gene has CDR1 SGHRS and CDR2 YFSETQ. CDR3 length: 15 amino acids. Trimming removed 1 base at V and 7 bases at J, with 18 bases between. Here the CDR3 reads CASSLRQGLVREQYF. The CDR3 DNA follows: TGCGCCAGCAGCTTGCGCCAGGGTCTTGTTAGGGAGCAGTACTTC.

The V call is TRBV28, the J call TRBJ1-3, with D perhaps TRBD1 (5 bases). The CDR3 is 16 residues long. CDR1 and CDR2 (germline): MDHEN, SYDVKM. Trimming took off 6 bases at V and 0 bases at J, with 15 bases between the two ends. This CDR3 is CASSPPGVSSGNTIYF. In DNA form, the CDR3 reads TGTGCCAGCAGCCCACCGGGGGTCAGCTCTGGAAACACCATATATTTT.

The chain joins TRBV7-9 to TRBJ1-5; D is ambiguous. Germline CDR1 and CDR2: SEHNR and FQNEAQ (reference sequence). Trimming stripped 3 bases from V and 0 bases from J, with 9 bases between. The CDR3 has 15 amino acids. CDR3 region: CASSFASYSNQPQHF. As DNA, the CDR3 is TGTGCCAGCAGCTTCGCCAGCTATAGCAATCAGCCCCAGCATTTT.